The rows below give T cell receptor beta chains drawn from one sample of a study of cytomegalovirus exposure and HLA in healthy donors. Data came from immunoSEQ multiplex PCR; TCRdb stores just in-frame clones and leaves some out. The sample has 25,000 to 40,000 clones. Sequenced input: PBMCs. Receptors originate from a female donor in good health and CMV-seronegative. Both conserved end residues are part of each CDR3. The D gene is left open where the match is weak.

TRBV5-1,16,TRBJ2-3,TRBD2,CASSLATSGRTDTQYF,TGCGCCAGCAGCTTGGCGACTAGCGGCCGCACAGATACGCAGTATTTT
TRBV7-9,15,TRBJ1-4,-,CASSYGGQSNEKLFF,TGTGCCAGCAGCTACGGCGGACAGTCTAATGAAAAACTGTTTTTT
TRBV7-3,14,TRBJ1-1,-,CASSLTNRETEAFF,TGTGCCAGCAGCCTCACCAATCGGGAAACTGAAGCTTTCTTT
TRBV7-2,15,TRBJ1-2,TRBD1,CASSYQDRGGYGYTF,TGTGCCAGCAGCTACCAAGACAGGGGAGGCTATGGCTACACCTTC
TRBV7-2,13,TRBJ2-7,-,CASSPVSIYEQYF,TGTGCCAGCAGCCCCGTTAGTATCTACGAGCAGTACTTC
TRBV28,18,TRBJ1-5,-,CASSFFGGPRSSNQPQHF,TGTGCCAGCAGTTTCTTCGGCGGTCCCCGTTCAAGCAATCAGCCCCAGCATTTT
TRBV11-1,13,TRBJ2-7,-,CASSPVRFDEQYF,TGTGCCAGCAGCCCCGTGAGGTTCGACGAGCAGTACTTC
TRBV5-6,18,TRBJ2-1,TRBD2,CASSLGGTSPGPYNEQFF,TGTGCCAGCAGCTTGGGCGGGACTAGCCCAGGTCCCTACAATGAGCAGTTCTTC
TRBV30,13,TRBJ1-2,-,CACRAGLSGGYTF,TGTGCCTGCCGCGCAGGGTTATCGGGCGGCTACACCTTC
TRBV23-1,14,TRBJ1-2,TRBD1,CARQGGQGERGYTF,TGCGCCCGGCAGGGTGGACAGGGGGAGCGTGGCTACACCTTC
TRBV6-4,13,TRBJ1-1,-,CASSDRRNTEAFF,TGTGCCAGCAGTGACAGGAGGAACACTGAAGCTTTCTTT
TRBV7-3,15,TRBJ2-7,TRBD1,CASSRDGTGGNEQYF,TGTGCCAGCAGCAGAGACGGGACAGGAGGTAACGAGCAGTACTTC
TRBV6-5,15,TRBJ2-7,TRBD1,CASTEGGGFSYEQYF,TGTGCCAGCACCGAAGGGGGCGGGTTCTCCTACGAGCAGTACTTC
TRBV5-1,15,TRBJ2-1,TRBD2,CASSLGLAVYNEQFF,TGCGCCAGCAGCCTGGGACTAGCGGTCTACAATGAGCAGTTCTTC
TRBV7-9,14,TRBJ2-5,TRBD1,CASSLDRDRETQYF,TGTGCCAGCAGCTTGGACAGGGATCGAGAGACCCAGTACTTC
TRBV6-1,16,TRBJ1-5,-,CASSEYITHSNQPQHF,TGTGCCAGCAGTGAATATATAACACATAGCAATCAGCCCCAGCATTTT
TRBV7-6,16,TRBJ2-1,-,CASTRREAGGTNEQFF,TGTGCCAGCACCCGTCGGGAGGCAGGGGGCACCAATGAGCAGTTCTTC
TRBV19,13,TRBJ2-3,TRBD2,CATSTSLTDTQYF,TGTGCCACCTCGACTAGCCTTACAGATACGCAGTATTTT
TRBV5-4,15,TRBJ2-7,-,CASSLYAGISYEQYF,TGTGCCAGCAGCTTGTATGCAGGGATTAGCTACGAGCAGTACTTC
TRBV10-3,14,TRBJ2-3,TRBD2,CAMRASGFTDTQYF,TGTGCCATGAGGGCTAGCGGCTTCACAGATACGCAGTATTTT
TRBV28,15,TRBJ2-1,-,CASSTGSQRHNEQFF,TGTGCCAGCAGCACCGGTTCGCAGCGTCACAATGAGCAGTTCTTC
TRBV28,12,TRBJ2-5,-,CASSLSQETQYF,TGTGCCAGCAGTTTATCACAAGAGACCCAGTACTTC
TRBV5-6,15,TRBJ1-1,TRBD1,CASSSTTRTGAATFF,TGTGCCAGCAGCTCGACCACCAGAACAGGGGCTGCAACTTTCTTT
TRBV6-5,15,TRBJ1-6,TRBD1,CASSTDRSHESPLHF,TGTGCCAGCAGTACGGACAGGTCCCATGAATCACCCCTCCACTTT
TRBV5-6,16,TRBJ2-1,TRBD1,CASSQRQGLVYNEQFF,TGTGCCAGCAGCCAAAGACAGGGGCTGGTCTACAATGAGCAGTTCTTC
TRBV19,16,TRBJ1-5,-,CASSNYGTNINQPQHF,TGTGCCAGTAGTAACTACGGGACAAATATTAATCAGCCCCAGCATTTT
TRBV28,16,TRBJ1-3,-,CASSLAGAQPGNTIYF,TGTGCCAGCAGTTTAGCGGGGGCGCAACCTGGAAACACCATATATTTT
TRBV19,14,TRBJ2-7,TRBD1,CATVAAGTGYEQYF,TGTGCCACCGTCGCGGCCGGGACAGGGTACGAGCAGTACTTC
TRBV9,17,TRBJ2-3,TRBD2,CASSVAAGGSSTDTQYF,TGTGCCAGCAGCGTAGCAGCGGGGGGCTCTAGCACAGATACGCAGTATTTT
TRBV6-1,13,TRBJ1-1,-,CASSEWGNTEAFF,TGTGCCAGCAGTGAATGGGGCAACACTGAAGCTTTCTTT
TRBV5-4,17,TRBJ2-3,TRBD2,CASSLVGGGPSTDTQYF,TGTGCCAGCAGCTTGGTGGGCGGGGGGCCAAGCACAGATACGCAGTATTTT
TRBV5-6,16,TRBJ2-4,-,CASSSPPDIYKNIQYF,TGTGCCAGCAGCTCACCCCCCGACATCTACAAAAACATTCAGTACTTC
TRBV15,15,TRBJ2-5,TRBD1,CATSRAGTGGETQYF,TGTGCCACCAGCAGAGCCGGGACAGGAGGAGAGACCCAGTACTTC
TRBV18,17,TRBJ2-7,TRBD2,CASSLSQAGGTTYEQYF,TGTGCCAGCTCCCTCAGCCAAGCGGGGGGGACAACCTACGAGCAGTACTTC
TRBV18,16,TRBJ1-3,TRBD1,CASSVGQARSGNTIYF,TGTGCCAGCTCCGTGGGACAGGCCCGCTCTGGAAACACCATATATTTT
TRBV6-4,13,TRBJ1-4,-,CAILGRDNEKLFF,TGTGCCATCCTCGGACGGGATAATGAAAAACTGTTTTTT
TRBV7-8,16,TRBJ2-3,TRBD1,CASSRDRGSVTDTQYF,TGTGCCAGCAGCCGGGACAGGGGGTCGGTAACAGATACGCAGTATTTT
TRBV5-1,15,TRBJ1-4,-,CASSLAGGRDEKLFF,TGCGCCAGCAGCTTGGCCGGGGGGCGCGATGAAAAACTGTTTTTT
TRBV12-1,15,TRBJ2-7,-,CASSFGGAVSYEQYF,TGTGCCAGCAGCTTTGGGGGAGCTGTGAGTTACGAGCAGTACTTC
TRBV18,13,TRBJ1-1,-,CASSPTTGSEAFF,TGTGCCAGCTCACCGACTACAGGGTCCGAAGCTTTCTTT
TRBV2,12,TRBJ1-2,-,CASSENSNGYTF,TGTGCCAGCAGTGAAAACAGCAATGGCTACACCTTC
TRBV5-1,16,TRBJ1-2,TRBD1,CASYPGQGFVDWGYTF,TGCGCCAGTTACCCGGGACAGGGGTTTGTCGATTGGGGCTACACCTTC
TRBV14,15,TRBJ1-3,-,CASSRVYSSGNTIYF,TGTGCCAGCAGCCGGGTGTACAGCTCTGGAAACACCATATATTTT
TRBV6-5,11,TRBJ2-5,-,CASRRQETQYF,TGTGCCAGCAGGCGACAGGAGACCCAGTACTTC
TRBV18,15,TRBJ1-2,-,CASSLRSQALDGYTF,TGTGCCAGCTCTCTGCGATCCCAGGCACTGGATGGCTACACCTTC
TRBV7-2,15,TRBJ2-7,-,CTSSLQAGGKYEQYF,TGTACCAGCAGCTTACAAGCAGGGGGGAAATACGAGCAGTACTTC
TRBV7-8,14,TRBJ2-7,-,CASSSWTTNYEQYF,TGTGCCAGCAGCTCTTGGACTACGAACTACGAGCAGTACTTC
TRBV6-1,15,TRBJ2-7,-,CASSGRGSESYEQYF,TGTGCCAGCAGTGGCAGGGGCTCCGAGTCCTACGAGCAGTACTTC
TRBV6-1,17,TRBJ2-2,-,CASSEPSRGRNTGELFF,TGTGCCAGCAGTGAACCTTCGCGGGGGCGGAACACCGGGGAGCTGTTTTTT
TRBV18,13,TRBJ2-7,-,CASSLSGAYEQYF,TGTGCCAGCTCACTGTCAGGGGCCTACGAGCAGTACTTC
TRBV5-1,14,TRBJ1-4,-,CASSLGGGNEKLFF,TGCGCCAGCAGCTTGGGAGGGGGAAATGAAAAACTGTTTTTT
TRBV5-1,15,TRBJ2-1,TRBD2,CASSLGLAVDNEQFF,TGCGCCAGCAGCCTGGGACTAGCGGTCGACAATGAGCAGTTCTTC
TRBV28,18,TRBJ2-5,-,CASSPPMGRGVGRETQYF,TGTGCCAGCAGTCCCCCGATGGGCAGGGGAGTTGGGCGGGAGACCCAGTACTTC
TRBV5-1,14,TRBJ2-1,TRBD2,CASSLVAGSNEQFF,TGCGCCAGCAGCTTGGTAGCGGGGAGTAATGAGCAGTTCTTC
TRBV15,13,TRBJ1-1,-,CATSEDRDRKAFF,TGTGCCACCAGCGAAGACAGAGACCGCAAAGCTTTCTTT
TRBV7-9,15,TRBJ1-2,TRBD1,CASSPLQGVVVGYTF,TGTGCCAGCTCCCCATTACAGGGGGTTGTTGTAGGCTACACCTTC
TRBV28,16,TRBJ1-1,TRBD1,CASSLVAGGADTEAFF,TGTGCCAGCAGTTTGGTGGCAGGGGGCGCTGACACTGAAGCTTTCTTT
TRBV5-6,18,TRBJ2-5,TRBD2,CASSLFTSGGENQETQYF,TGTGCCAGCAGCTTGTTTACTAGCGGGGGGGAAAATCAAGAGACCCAGTACTTC
TRBV7-2,13,TRBJ2-1,-,CASSLEYNNEQFF,TGTGCCAGCAGCTTGGAGTACAACAATGAGCAGTTCTTC
TRBV5-1,14,TRBJ1-4,-,CASSVGGPREKLFF,TGCGCCAGCAGCGTAGGAGGTCCTAGGGAAAAACTGTTTTTT